The source of this T cell receptor (beta chain) is a study of T-cell reconstitution after alpha-beta-depleted transplantation in children listed by TCRdb under 2016. Turning to the overall study: Using TCR repertoire profiling, the study followed T-cell immune reconstitution in a quantitative way in children after TCRalphabeta/CD19-depleted allogeneic hematopoietic cell transplantation.

In light of the paper, this sample's treatment or condition label describes: allogeneic hematopoietic cell transplantation with graft depleted of TCRalphabeta T cells and CD19 B cells. The transplant recipients were children given TCRalphabeta/CD19-depleted allogeneic hematopoietic cell grafts. The CDR3 sequence holds 16 residues, the cysteine and phenylalanine included. The retained sequence is limited to the CDR3, 48 bases, with the frame set at the first base. Trimming removed 2 bases from V and 4 bases from J, leaving 12 bases between the germline ends. Sequences MNHEY (CDR1) and SVGEGT (CDR2) are obtained from the germline V gene. The paper as a whole reports these results and caveats: Over the following months the frequencies of hyperexpanded clones went down, and after one year T-cell counts and TCRbeta diversity were mostly credited to newly produced T cells. In some patients, the high TCRbeta diversity seen at day 60 was put down to recipient T cells and intrathymic progenitors that had survived conditioning. About two months after transplant, the apparently early recovery of alphabetaT-cell counts reportedly depended on just several hundred clones that had expanded rapidly and came from non-depleted graft cells.

Library preparation was by PCR. Sequenced using an Illumina HiSeq 2500. Molecular barcoding was employed in the preparation of TCR libraries, with unique molecular identifiers being used to normalize TCRbeta repertoire quantification. Using fastp at Q25 and MiXCR, TCRdb reprocessed the public reads and kept productive beta chains. Rows are combined by CDR3 protein, so each entry shows the most common genes and DNA. The sample table lists hundreds of thousands of distinct CDR3 sequences, 15% to 20% of them with a count of one. Clones ranked in the top ten supply about 32% of the sample. As for this clonotype: This clone's antigen is unknown. No base quality values were provided; no much bigger clone lies one nucleotide off.

The TCR sequence derives from a boy younger than two who had a stem cell transplant for Wiskott-Aldrich syndrome, so the T cells may come from the graft donor. Specimen: PBMCs, mostly from graft donor cells, collected 360 days after TCRalphabeta/CD19-depleted stem cell transplant. The chain joins TRBV6-2 or TRBV6-3 to TRBJ2-6; perhaps TRBD2 is the D gene, with 5 bases matching. This receptor has the CDR3 CASSYEGRPGANVLTF. The DNA reads as follows: TGTGCCAGCAGTTACGAAGGGAGACCCGGGGCCAACGTCCTGACTTTC.